The 19 T cell receptor beta chains presented below share a single source sample, sequenced in a study of blood T cell repertoires in COVID-19 (TCRdb year 2020). The library relied on the immunoSEQ multiplex PCR assay. Entries here come from immuneACCESS through TCRdb and include only in-frame sequences with V and J called. Some clones fail to appear in such tables; in the studies checked, an unresolved V gene covers under half of the shortfall, and the cause of the remainder is unknown. In this sample the table shows around 300,000 clones, over 80% of which occur a single time. 5% to 6% of the sample is in the top ten clones. Sequencing was performed on PBMCs or T cells enriched from blood (not recorded which). These receptors were obtained from a man younger than 45 who had recovered from COVID-19.

The chain joins TRBV7-9 to TRBJ2-4, with a weak D call TRBD1 (5 bases). CDR1 and CDR2 (germline): SEHNR, FQNEAQ (reference sequence). There are 13 residues in the CDR3. V was clipped by 5 bases and J by 15 bases, with 20 bases between them. The CDR3 here is CASSPYSGFVLYF. CDR3 bases: TGTGCCAGCAGCCCATACTCAGGGTTTGTCCTGTACTTC.

The chain combines TRBV9 with TRBJ2-1; unclear D gene. The germline gives CDR1 SGDLS, CDR2 YYNGEE. This CDR3 region has 13 residues. The germline V and J ends were trimmed by 4 bases and 5 bases, with 10 bases remaining between them. In DNA, the CDR3 is TGTGCCAGCAGCAGGTCACAGAACAATGAGCAGTTCTTC. Translated, it gives CASSRSQNNEQFF.

The chain is built from TRBV29-1 and TRBJ2-1; no firm D call. The V end was cut by 0 bases, the J end by 4 bases, with 10 bases between. The CDR3 runs 14 residues. Germline V gene sequence: CDR1 SQVTM, CDR2 ANQGSEA. CDR3 protein: CSVEDGSEYNEQFF. The CDR3 nucleotides are TGCAGCGTTGAAGATGGTTCGGAGTACAATGAGCAGTTCTTC.

V is TRBV30 and J is TRBJ2-1; 10 positions agree with TRBD2. Germline V gene lookup returns CDR1 GTSNPN and CDR2 SVGIG (reference sequence). With V trimmed by 5 bases and J by 0 bases, 13 bases remained unmatched. This CDR3 has 18 residues. The CDR3 DNA reads as TGTGCCTGGGACAGGGACCTAGCGGGGGATAGCTCCTACAATGAGCAGTTCTTC. It encodes CAWDRDLAGDSSYNEQFF.

The chain employs TRBV6-5 and TRBJ2-7; D uncertain. V lost 7 bases and J lost 4, with 20 bases in between. Germline V gene data show CDR1 as MNHEY and CDR2 as SVGAGI. The CDR3 is made up of 15 amino acids. The CDR3 spells CASTVGRPPLYEQYF. The CDR3 DNA sequence: TGTGCCAGCACCGTAGGCAGGCCCCCCCTTTACGAGCAGTACTTC.

This rearrangement joins TRBV7-9 to TRBJ2-7; tentatively, D is TRBD1 (6 bases). V lost 0 bases, J lost 3 bases, and 12 bases lay in between. The CDR3 loop spans 15 amino acids. CDR1 SEHNR and CDR2 FQNEAQ come from the germline V gene (reference sequence). The DNA for the CDR3 is TGTGCCAGCAGCTTAGCACAGGGATGGAACTACGAGCAGTACTTC. Translated, it gives CASSLAQGWNYEQYF.

The CDR3 DNA sequence: TGTGCCAGCATCTACGAGAACTCCTACGAGCAGTACTTC. This translates into CASIYENSYEQYF. The chain uses TRBV6-5 and TRBJ2-7; no firm D call. Germline assignment: CDR1 MNHEY and CDR2 SVGAGI. The CDR3 contains 13 residues. The ends were cut back, 7 bases at V and 0 bases at J, with 10 bases in the middle.

This clone was seen a handful of times. This chain links TRBV27 with TRBJ1-2, with unresolved D. Trimming stripped 1 base from V and 0 bases from J, with 15 bases between. The CDR3 contains 17 residues. Germline lookup yields CDR1 MNHEY and CDR2 SMNVEV (reference sequence). The CDR3 sequence is CASSLFGLEGTNYGYTF. In DNA, the CDR3 is TGTGCCAGCAGTTTATTTGGGTTGGAGGGAACTAACTATGGCTACACCTTC.

The chain carries TRBV28 and TRBJ1-5, with D possibly being TRBD1 (6 bases). This CDR3 has 13 residues. The V end was cut by 6 bases, the J end by 6 bases, with 12 bases between. Germline CDR1 MDHEN, CDR2 SYDVKM. CDR3 amino acids: CASRAGARQPQHF. The CDR3 DNA sequence: TGTGCCAGCAGGGCGGGGGCTCGTCAGCCCCAGCATTTT.

There are a few counts of this clone. The V and J genes are TRBV27 and TRBJ2-2; no clear D gene. CDR1 and CDR2 (germline): MNHEY, SMNVEV (reference sequence). Trimming removed 6 bases from V and 7 bases from J, with 9 bases in between. The CDR3 length is 12 residues. CDR3 sequence reads: CASSPEDGELFF. In nucleotides, the CDR3 is TGTGCCAGCAGCCCCGAGGACGGGGAGCTGTTTTTT.

The gene calls are TRBV5-1 and TRBJ1-6; no reliable D call. CDR1 and CDR2 (germline): SGHRS, YFSETQ. Trimming cost V 3 bases and J 8 bases, with 15 bases left between them. The CDR3 has 15 amino acids. This CDR3 is CASSSDGRQDSPLHF. The CDR3 DNA reads TGCGCCAGCAGCTCAGACGGGAGGCAGGATTCACCCCTCCACTTT. Filled out from reference TRBV5-1 and TRBJ1-6, the complete variable domain reads KAGVTQTPRYLIKTRGQQVTLSCSPISGHRSVSWYQQTPGQGLQFLFEYFSETQRNKGNFPGRFSGRQFSNSRSEMNVSTLELGDSALYLCASSSDGRQDSPLHFGNGTRLTVT.

The chain has TRBV11-3 and TRBJ2-5, with 8 nucleotides matching TRBD2. Trimming at V came to 1 base and at J to 2 bases, leaving 9 bases not matched to a gene. CDR1 is SGHNT and CDR2 is YENEEA in the germline V gene. This CDR3 is built from 17 residues. The CDR3 reads CASSLGSGLGVQETQYF. The DNA of the CDR3 is TGTGCCAGCAGCTTAGGATCGGGACTAGGTGTTCAAGAGACCCAGTACTTC.

V is TRBV24-1 and J is TRBJ1-4, with a possible D match to TRBD1 (5 bases). Trimming left V 4 bases short and J 2 bases short, with 13 bases between. Looked up from germline, CDR1 is KGHDR and CDR2 is SFDVKD. This CDR3 has 16 residues. The CDR3 protein is CATSDSDGTTNEKLFF. The DNA of the CDR3 is TGTGCCACCAGTGACTCGGACGGGACTACTAATGAAAAACTGTTTTTT.

The chain carries TRBV7-2 and TRBJ2-3, with D perhaps matching TRBD1 (6 bases). V lost 5 bases, J lost 6 bases, and 18 bases lay in between. This CDR3 comprises 15 residues. Germline CDR1 SGHTA, CDR2 FQGNSA. CDR3 sequence: CASSPYGQSDDTQYF. In DNA, the CDR3 is TGTGCCAGCAGCCCATACGGACAGTCAGACGATACGCAGTATTTT.

This chain uses TRBV7-9 with TRBJ2-1; TRBD2 matches 13 bases. Trimming at V came to 5 bases and at J to 3 bases, leaving 4 bases not matched to a gene. The length of the CDR3 is 16 residues. CDR1 and CDR2 (germline): SEHNR, FQNEAQ (reference sequence). CDR3 DNA sequence: TGTGCCAGCAGCGGGGGACTAGCGGGGAACTACAATGAGCAGTTCTTC. Translated: CASSGGLAGNYNEQFF.

The V gene is TRBV12-3 or TRBV12-4, the J gene TRBJ2-1, with D possibly TRBD2 on 6 matching bases. Trimming cost V 5 bases and J 11 bases, with 13 bases left between them. The CDR3 totals 12 residues. CDR3: CASSLIGTQQFF. The CDR3 nucleotides are TGTGCCAGCAGTCTGATCGGGACTCAGCAGTTCTTC.

The chain joins TRBV21-1 to TRBJ1-5. TRBV21-1 is a documented pseudogene. The CDR3 has 14 residues. In DNA, the CDR3 is TGTGCCAGCAGCAGGAGGGTCGGTGACCAGCCCCAGCATTTT. It encodes CASSRRVGDQPQHF.

Note on this clone: Other DNA sequences within the sample encode an identical CDR3. This chain joins TRBV18 and TRBJ2-5; 7 bases are shared with TRBD1. The J segment lost 0 bases and the V segment lost 2 bases, leaving 3 bases of the junction unmatched. The length of the CDR3 is 15 residues. CDR1 and CDR2 from the germline V gene are KGHSH and LQKENI. In DNA, the CDR3 is TGTGCCAGCTCACCAAGGGGGACAGACCAAGAGACCCAGTACTTC. Its protein is CASSPRGTDQETQYF.

This chain links TRBV12-3 or TRBV12-4 with TRBJ2-7; the match to TRBD2 covers 9 bases. The CDR3 consists of 13 residues. The junction had 4 bases not matched to a gene; V was cut back by 7 bases and J by 3 bases. The CDR3 loop reads CASNRAGGYEQYF. CDR3 DNA: TGTGCCAGCAACCGAGCGGGAGGCTACGAGCAGTACTTC.